This is a list of T cell receptor beta chains from one sample in a study of T cells in localized non-small cell lung cancer. TCRdb's copy holds only in-frame clones and misses some; the assay was immunoSEQ multiplex PCR. This sample has roughly 89,000 clones; just over 90% occur once, and the top ten carry over 3.5%. The specimen was PBMCs, collected before any cancer treatment. The receptors were sampled from a woman between 35 and 75 years old with stage II squamous cell lung carcinoma. CDR3s include the opening cysteine and the closing phenylalanine or tryptophan. Fields, in order: V gene, J gene, clone size, D gene, CDR3 DNA, CDR3 protein. D genes are given only for firm matches. For some rows the clone size is stated as once, few or many, or as a class when expanded; others skip it.

TRBV5-1,TRBJ1-4,-,-,TGCGCCAGCAGGGGAAGGACTCCTAATGAAAAACTGTTTTTT,CASRGRTPNEKLFF
TRBV9,TRBJ2-2,-,-,TGTGCCAGCAGCGTAGGAACCGGGGAGCTGTTTTTT,CASSVGTGELFF
TRBV11-3,TRBJ2-5,-,-,TGTGCCAGCAGCTTAGGTGGCGGGGGCCTCCAAGAGACCCAGTACTTC,CASSLGGGGLQETQYF
TRBV5-1,TRBJ1-4,-,-,TGCGCCAGCAGCCGGGTGGGGACAACTAATGAAAAACTGTTTTTT,CASSRVGTTNEKLFF
TRBV27,TRBJ1-6,-,TRBD1,TGTGCCAGCAGTTTACAGGGGGATAATTCACCCCTCCACTTT,CASSLQGDNSPLHF
TRBV5-6,TRBJ2-3,-,-,TGTGCCAGCAGCTCCCTCCAGCGGTACACAGATACGCAGTATTTT,CASSSLQRYTDTQYF
TRBV18,TRBJ2-7,-,-,TGTGCCAGCTCACCACCGGATCCCCCCTACGAGCAGTACTTC,CASSPPDPPYEQYF
TRBV6-5,TRBJ1-1,-,-,TGTGCCAGCAGTTCTAAAGGCAGGAACACTGAAGCTTTCTTT,CASSSKGRNTEAFF
TRBV27,TRBJ1-2,-,-,TGTGCCAGCAGTTTGGTGGGAGGGTATGGCTACACCTTC,CASSLVGGYGYTF
TRBV7-2,TRBJ2-5,-,-,TGTGCCAGCAGCACCCGGACAGTTAAAGAGACCCAGTACTTC,CASSTRTVKETQYF
TRBV6-5,TRBJ1-1,-,-,TGTGCCAGCAGTTACTCGGGGACCTTCACTGAAGCTTTCTTT,CASSYSGTFTEAFF
TRBV28,TRBJ1-4,-,-,TGTGCCAGCGGTCTCCCGGGACACCGGGGTGAAAAACTGTTTTTT,CASGLPGHRGEKLFF
TRBV6-5,TRBJ1-2,-,-,TGTGCCAGCAGCCACGGGGGGAACTATGGCTACACCTTC,CASSHGGNYGYTF
TRBV30,TRBJ1-1,-,-,TGTGCCTGGGGTAAAGAACTAGACACTGAAGCTTTCTTT,CAWGKELDTEAFF
TRBV6-5,TRBJ2-7,-,-,TGTGCCAGCAGAACTCAGGCTCCCCACGAGCAGTACTTC,CASRTQAPHEQYF
TRBV11-2,TRBJ2-1,once,-,TGTGCCAGCAGCTTAACGGGGAACCCCCTCCGGAATGAGCAGTTCTTC,CASSLTGNPLRNEQFF
TRBV11-2,TRBJ1-4,-,-,TGTGCCAGCAGCCTGGGGACTGGGACAACTAATGAAAAACTGTTTTTT,CASSLGTGTTNEKLFF
TRBV9,TRBJ2-3,-,-,TGTGCCAGCAACACCGAGGAAGCAGATACGCAGTATTTT,CASNTEEADTQYF
TRBV25-1,TRBJ1-4,-,-,TGTGCCAGCAGTAAGGGTGCAACTAATGAAAAACTGTTTTTT,CASSKGATNEKLFF
TRBV10-1,TRBJ2-1,-,TRBD2,TGCGCCAGCAGCCCCGACCGGGGGCGGGGGGCTTGGCATGAGCAGTTCTTC,CASSPDRGRGAWHEQFF
TRBV5-1,TRBJ1-1,few,-,TGCGCCAGCAGCTTGGCCGGATTGAGCGGGATCATGAACACTGAAGCTTTCTTT,CASSLAGLSGIMNTEAFF
TRBV2,TRBJ1-3,-,-,TGTGCCAGCAGCGTTCCGTTAGGTGGAAACACCATATATTTT,CASSVPLGGNTIYF
TRBV7-9,TRBJ2-3,-,-,TGTGCCAGCTCTTCAAGGCCGGGGGTAAGCACAGATACGCAGTATTTT,CASSSRPGVSTDTQYF
TRBV11-3,TRBJ2-7,once,TRBD1,TGTGCCAGCAGCCTGGGGGGGGGACAGGGAAGCCACGAGCAGTACTTC,CASSLGGGQGSHEQYF
TRBV28,TRBJ2-2,-,-,TGTGCCAGCAGTTTCGAGAACTTGGGGGAGCTGTTTTTT,CASSFENLGELFF
TRBV4-2,TRBJ2-7,-,-,TGTGCCAGCAGCCAGGGGGAGGACCCCTACGAGCAGTACTTC,CASSQGEDPYEQYF
TRBV6-5,TRBJ1-1,-,-,TGTGCCAGCAGTTACCAAGGGTTCGGAACTGAAGCTTTCTTT,CASSYQGFGTEAFF
TRBV27,TRBJ2-4,-,TRBD1,TGTGCCAGCAGTTCTCCGGGACAGGGGGCAAACATTCAGTACTTC,CASSSPGQGANIQYF
TRBV30,TRBJ2-5,-,-,TGTGCCTGGAGTCTGGGACTTCAAGAGACCCAGTACTTC,CAWSLGLQETQYF
TRBV5-1,TRBJ2-5,-,-,TGCGCCAGCAGCAGGGGACTGCAAGAGACCCAGTACTTC,CASSRGLQETQYF
TRBV6-5,TRBJ2-5,-,-,TGTGCCAGCAGTTACGGAGAAGAGAGTTCTCAAGAGACCCAGTACTTC,CASSYGEESSQETQYF
TRBV21-1,TRBJ1-3,-,-,TGTGCCAGCATCCTGCAGGGGGTCCGAAACACCATATATTTT,CASILQGVRNTIYF
TRBV11-3,TRBJ1-4,-,-,TGTGCCAGCAGCTCCCTCTCGCTCCTTAATGAAAAACTGTTTTTT,CASSSLSLLNEKLFF
TRBV5-1,TRBJ1-6,-,-,TGCGCCAGCAGCCCGGACGGCAGAACAAATTCACCCCTCCACTTT,CASSPDGRTNSPLHF
TRBV15,TRBJ1-1,-,-,TGTGCCACCAGCAGAGAGGCGGGGGCTGTGAACACTGAAGCTTTCTTT,CATSREAGAVNTEAFF